These 8 T cell receptor beta chains came from one sample sequenced in a study of Ad26.COV2.S vaccination and SARS-CoV-2 variants. Profiling relied on immunoSEQ multiplex PCR, and the TCRdb table lists in-frame clones only, not all of them. In the table there are under 550,000 clones, 88% of which are singletons. Treatment reported: 15 to 20 received Ad26.COV2.S at low or high dose, single or two shots; roughly five received placebo; per-sample allocation not given. Sampling took place 63 days after the first vaccine or placebo injection. Sequenced material: peripheral blood, taken in a trial of Ad26.COV2.S vaccine versus placebo. All receptors come from a person aged 18 to 65 who received the Ad26.COV2.S COVID-19 vaccine or a placebo.

This clone was recorded once. This chain connects TRBV7-7 to TRBJ2-1, with D possibly matching TRBD2 (7 bases). Germline loops: CDR1 SSHAT, CDR2 FNYEAQ (reference sequence). This CDR3 region has 16 residues. V lost 0 bases and J 2 bases, leaving 11 bases between the germline ends. CDR3 sequence: CASSLAAGDTYNEQFF. CDR3 DNA: TGTGCCAGCAGCTTAGCGGCGGGGGACACCTACAATGAGCAGTTCTTC. The whole variable domain, filled in from reference TRBV7-7 and TRBJ2-1, reads GAGVSQSPRYKVTKRGQDVTLRCDPISSHATLYWYQQALGQGPEFLTYFNYEAQPDKSGLPSDRFSAERPEGSISTLTIQRTEQRDSAMYRCASSLAAGDTYNEQFFGPGTRLTVL.

This chain connects TRBV29-1 to TRBJ2-7; a weak D match, TRBD1 (6 bases). Looked up from germline, CDR1 is SQVTM and CDR2 is ANQGSEA. The V gene lost 0 bases and the J gene lost 12 bases, with 12 bases spanning the gap. The length of the CDR3 is 11 residues. The CDR3 loop reads CSVEEGAEVYF. In DNA form, the CDR3 reads TGCAGCGTTGAAGAGGGGGCGGAGGTGTACTTC.

V gene TRBV29-1 combines with J gene TRBJ2-1; 8 positions agree with TRBD2. Germline-derived CDR1 and CDR2 are SQVTM and ANQGSEA. The CDR3 contains 14 residues. V lost 6 bases, J lost 10 bases, and 14 bases stayed unmatched. DNA for the CDR3: TGCAGCGTGGGGATGAGCGGGGGAAGTGGGGAGCAGTTCTTC. Translation: CSVGMSGGSGEQFF.

This chain connects TRBV5-1 to TRBJ2-7; no firm D call. The CDR3 runs 14 residues. Trimming cost V 0 bases and J 2 bases, with 9 bases left between them. CDR1 and CDR2 from the germline V gene are SGHRS and YFSETQ. The CDR3: CASSLEGTTYEQYF. As DNA, the CDR3 is TGCGCCAGCAGCTTGGAGGGCACTACCTACGAGCAGTACTTC.

The chain uses TRBV30 and TRBJ2-7; D unclear. Germline loops: CDR1 GTSNPN, CDR2 SVGIG (reference sequence). This CDR3 is built from 15 residues. V gave up 2 bases and J gave up 0 bases, with 14 bases separating them. The CDR3 DNA follows: TGTGCCTGGAGTCACCTGCGGACGGGCTCCTACGAGCAGTACTTC. This sequence encodes CAWSHLRTGSYEQYF.

The V call is TRBV27, the J call TRBJ2-7, with D perhaps given as TRBD1 or TRBD2 (5 bases each). The CDR3 is 13 amino acids. Trimming took 2 bases from V and 5 from J, leaving 10 bases between them. The germline CDR1 and CDR2 sequences are MNHEY and SMNVEV (reference sequence). CDR3: CASSLSQGHEQYF. CDR3 DNA sequence: TGTGCCAGCAGTTTAAGTCAGGGACACGAGCAGTACTTC.

The gene calls are TRBV7-6 and TRBJ1-1; D is unresolved. Germline lookup yields CDR1 SGHVS and CDR2 FNYEAQ. With 1 base removed from V and 4 bases from J, the gap between germline ends came to 13 bases. This CDR3 contains 15 residues. The CDR3 loop reads CASSLVRELTTEAFF. The CDR3 region has the DNA TGTGCCAGCAGCTTAGTTCGAGAACTTACCACTGAAGCTTTCTTT.

The chain uses TRBV7-6 and TRBJ1-1; D possibly corresponds to TRBD1 (6 bases). The CDR3 has 16 amino acids. V was cut by 5 bases and J by 1 base, with 17 bases left in between. CDR1 SGHVS and CDR2 FNYEAQ come from the germline V gene. The CDR3 DNA sequence: TGTGCCAGCAGCGGAGTCGGGGGGCGGACGAACACTGAAGCTTTCTTT. Translated: CASSGVGGRTNTEAFF.